Listed here are 22 T cell receptor beta chains from one sample, sequenced in a study of CD8 T cells in Susac syndrome. After extraction with the RNeasy kit, roughly 0.5 to 1 ug of the RNA was reverse transcribed using random hexamers. TCRdb passed the immunoSEQ multiplex PCR reads through MiXCR, listing each CDR3 protein once. Of more than 250,000 distinct CDR3 sequences listed, under 95% are singletons. The sequenced sample was CD4+ T cells from PBMCs. All receptors come from a human donor with multiple sclerosis.

The chain couples TRBV11-2 to TRBJ2-5, with D uncertain. Per germline, CDR1 SGHAT and CDR2 FQNNGV. The V and J ends lost 5 bases and 5 bases respectively, with 9 bases between them. The CDR3 sequence is 12 residues long. CDR3 in DNA: TGTGCCAGCAGCGTAGGACGGGAGACCCAGTACTTC. The encoded protein is CASSVGRETQYF.

This chain connects TRBV19 to TRBJ1-4; 11 bases fit TRBD1. Losses at the gene ends were 4 bases for V and 8 bases for J; bases not matched to a gene: 9. CDR1 and CDR2 (germline): LNHDA, SQIVND (reference sequence). The CDR3 totals 16 residues. The DNA for the CDR3 is TGTGCCAGTAGTACAGGGACAGGGGGACGAGGCGAAAAACTGTTTTTT. Protein: CASSTGTGGRGEKLFF.

This rearrangement joins TRBV11-2 to TRBJ2-1, with TRBD2 identical over 8 bases. The CDR3 spans 16 residues. Germline V lookup: CDR1 SGHAT, CDR2 FQNNGV. The J segment lost 9 bases and the V segment lost 0 bases, leaving 10 bases of the junction unmatched. The CDR3 bases are TGTGCCAGCAGCTTAGATCGGGGGGGTGGGGGCTTTGAGCAGTTCTTC. Protein: CASSLDRGGGGFEQFF.

The rearrangement uses TRBV5-1 and TRBJ2-1; no clear D gene. This CDR3 is built from 13 residues. V was trimmed by 4 bases and J by 10 bases, leaving 15 bases between them. The V gene's germline CDR1 is SGHRS and CDR2 YFSETQ. CDR3 amino acids: CASSPTGVREQFF. CDR3 sequence (DNA): TGCGCCAGCAGCCCTACGGGTGTTAGGGAGCAGTTCTTC.

This chain uses TRBV20-1 with TRBJ1-4; D gene unclear. V lost 4 bases and J 8 bases, leaving 14 bases between the germline ends. From germline, CDR1 is DFQATT and CDR2 SNEGSKA (reference sequence). CDR3 size: 13 residues. CDR3 coding DNA: TGCAGTGCTATGGACGGGAGAGGGGAAAAACTGTTTTTT. Translation: CSAMDGRGEKLFF.

The gene calls are TRBV30 and TRBJ1-2; no reliable D call. With 4 bases removed from V and 8 bases from J, the gap between germline ends came to 17 bases. The CDR3 runs 13 residues. The germline gives CDR1 GTSNPN, CDR2 SVGIG (reference sequence). The CDR3 coding sequence is TGTGCCTGGATGAGTACCGGAGGAAGAGGCTACACCTTC. Its protein is CAWMSTGGRGYTF.

The chain has TRBV9 and TRBJ2-1; 12 nucleotides match TRBD2. Germline CDR1 reads SGDLS; CDR2 reads YYNGEE. Trimming at V came to 4 bases and at J to 4 bases, leaving 15 bases not matched to a gene. The CDR3 extends over 19 amino acids. The CDR3, as DNA: TGTGCCAGCAGCCCCAGGGGGCTAGCGGGAGGGCCGCTTTACAATGAGCAGTTCTTC. It yields the protein CASSPRGLAGGPLYNEQFF.

The chain links TRBV5-8 to TRBJ2-5, with 11 nucleotides matching TRBD2. Germline CDR1 reads SGHTS; CDR2 reads YDEGEE. The CDR3 is 15 amino acids. Trimming cost V 3 bases and J 3 bases; bases outside gene matches: 4. Written as DNA, the CDR3 is TGTGCCAGCAGCTCGGGACTAGCGGAAAAAGAGACCCAGTACTTC. Translated, it gives CASSSGLAEKETQYF.

J is TRBJ2-1 and V is TRBV13; weak D call: TRBD2 (7 bases). The germline gives CDR1 PRHDT, CDR2 FYEKMQ (reference sequence). V lost 7 bases to trimming and J lost 4 bases, with 14 bases between them. This CDR3 is built from 14 residues. The CDR3 nucleotides read TGTGCCAGCACCGCGGGGGCGACGTACAATGAGCAGTTCTTC. It translates to CASTAGATYNEQFF. The full variable domain, with the rest looked up from reference TRBV13 and TRBJ2-1, is AAGVIQSPRHLIKEKRETATLKCYPIPRHDTVYWYQQGPGQDPQFLISFYEKMQSDKGSIPDRFSAQQFSDYHSELNMSSLELGDSALYFCASTAGATYNEQFFGPGTRLTVL.

The V and J genes are TRBV5-1 and TRBJ1-1, with TRBD1 matching over 11 bases. CDR1 and CDR2 from the germline V gene are SGHRS and YFSETQ. The CDR3 consists of 14 residues. The V and J ends lost 5 bases and 5 bases, in that order; junction bases with no gene match: 5. CDR3 nucleotides: TGCGCCAGCAGGCAGGACAGGGGGCGAACTGAAGCTTTCTTT. It yields the protein CASRQDRGRTEAFF.

The V and J genes are TRBV12-3 or TRBV12-4 and TRBJ2-6, with a weak D call TRBD1 (6 bases). This CDR3 is built from 18 residues. Trimming removed 8 bases from V and 1 base from J, with 21 bases in between. The CDR3: CASYLRTADPSGANVLTF. CDR3 bases: TGTGCCAGCTATCTCAGGACAGCGGATCCGTCTGGGGCCAACGTCCTGACTTTC.

This rearrangement joins TRBV11-1 to TRBJ2-3; D unresolved. V lost 5 bases and J 3 bases, leaving 12 bases between the germline ends. The CDR3 is 14 residues long. Germline loops: CDR1 SGHAT, CDR2 FQDESV (reference sequence). CDR3 DNA: TGTGCCAGCAGCCCATATGTAAGGACAGATACGCAGTATTTT. Translated: CASSPYVRTDTQYF.

This clonotype was picked up one time. This sequence joins TRBV7-2 and TRBJ1-5; no clear D gene. CDR1 is SGHTA and CDR2 is FQGNSA in the germline V gene. The CDR3 runs to 15 residues. Trimming stripped 6 bases from V and 3 bases from J, with 15 bases between. CDR3 amino acids: CASSSHSSDNQPQHF. The CDR3 DNA follows: TGTGCCAGCAGTTCCCATTCCTCTGACAATCAGCCCCAGCATTTT.

The chain couples TRBV7-6 to TRBJ2-3, with D uncertain. V lost 3 bases, J lost 1 base, and 5 bases lay in between. Germline assignment: CDR1 SGHVS and CDR2 FNYEAQ. The CDR3 length is 13 residues. The CDR3 reads CASSLTGTDTQYF. Here the CDR3 DNA reads TGTGCCAGCAGCTTGACCGGCACAGATACGCAGTATTTT. The whole variable domain, remainder taken from reference TRBV7-6 and TRBJ2-3, is GAGVSQSPRYKVTKRGQDVALRCDPISGHVSLYWYRQALGQGPEFLTYFNYEAQQDKSGLPNDRFSAERPEGSISTLTIQRTEQRDSAMYRCASSLTGTDTQYFGPGTRLTVL.

This clonotype was picked up one time. The J gene is TRBJ2-5, the V gene TRBV7-6; a weak D match, TRBD2 (5 bases). Deletions cut 5 bases from V and 3 bases from J, with 13 bases between. Looked up from germline, CDR1 is SGHVS and CDR2 is FNYEAQ. The CDR3 loop spans 14 amino acids. The CDR3 nucleotides read TGTGCCAGCAGCCAAGCCGGGGAGAAAGAGACCCAGTACTTC. Translated: CASSQAGEKETQYF.

The rearrangement joins TRBV7-9 to TRBJ2-3, with D tentatively TRBD1 or TRBD2 (5 bases each). Germline CDR1 and CDR2: SEHNR and FQNEAQ (reference sequence). This CDR3 comprises 16 residues. V lost 5 bases and J lost 2, with 17 bases in between. CDR3 coding DNA: TGTGCCAGCAGCCCCTTCCGGGACCATCTCACAGATACGCAGTATTTT. This codes for CASSPFRDHLTDTQYF.

The CDR3 loop is CASSHTIAGGTDTQYF. Written as DNA, the CDR3 is TGTGCCAGCAGCCACACCATAGCAGGGGGCACAGATACGCAGTATTTT. V gene TRBV7-9 combines with J gene TRBJ2-3; tentatively, D is TRBD1 (6 bases). The CDR3 has 16 amino acids. Germline values: CDR1 SEHNR, CDR2 FQNEAQ (reference sequence). V dropped 5 bases and J dropped 1 base, with 16 bases sitting between them.

The chain uses TRBV6-2 or TRBV6-3 and TRBJ2-7, with 11 bases that match TRBD2. Germline CDR1 and CDR2: MNHEY and SVGEGT. J gave up 2 bases and V 8 bases, and 8 bases lay outside the gene matches. The CDR3 is 15 residues long. The CDR3 nucleotides are TGTGCCAGCCGACTAGCGGGGAGCCCTACCTACGAGCAGTACTTC. Residues: CASRLAGSPTYEQYF.

V is TRBV2 and J is TRBJ1-3; TRBD1 is a possible D gene (5 bases). Germline V gene sequence: CDR1 SNHLY, CDR2 FYNNEI. The CDR3 loop spans 14 amino acids. V lost 6 bases and J lost 2, with 11 bases in between. For the CDR3, the DNA is TGTGCCAGCAGCGGCAGGGCGACTGGAAACACCATATATTTT. Amino acid sequence: CASSGRATGNTIYF.

CDR3 loop: CSAGRDRQETQYF. CDR3 sequence (DNA): TGCAGTGCCGGTAGGGACAGACAAGAGACCCAGTACTTC. The gene calls are TRBV20-1 and TRBJ2-5; 7 positions agree with TRBD1. The junction had 6 bases not matched to a gene; V was cut back by 6 bases and J by 2 bases. The CDR3 has 13 amino acids. CDR1 DFQATT and CDR2 SNEGSKA come from the germline V gene (reference sequence).

This clonotype came up once. This rearrangement joins TRBV19 to TRBJ2-1; 10 bases match TRBD2. The J segment lost 4 bases and the V segment lost 1 base, leaving 10 bases of the junction unmatched. From germline, CDR1 is LNHDA and CDR2 SQIVND (reference sequence). The CDR3 covers 18 residues. CDR3 amino acids: CASSIALAGRMRYNEQFF. CDR3 DNA sequence: TGTGCCAGTAGTATAGCACTAGCGGGGAGAATGCGGTACAATGAGCAGTTCTTC.

The chain carries TRBV12-3 or TRBV12-4 and TRBJ1-3; unclear D gene. The CDR3 sequence is 17 residues long. V gave up 1 base and J gave up 2 bases, with 15 bases separating them. The CDR3 spells CASSLGAGSSTGNTIYF. DNA for the CDR3: TGTGCCAGCAGTTTAGGTGCGGGGTCCAGCACTGGAAACACCATATATTTT.